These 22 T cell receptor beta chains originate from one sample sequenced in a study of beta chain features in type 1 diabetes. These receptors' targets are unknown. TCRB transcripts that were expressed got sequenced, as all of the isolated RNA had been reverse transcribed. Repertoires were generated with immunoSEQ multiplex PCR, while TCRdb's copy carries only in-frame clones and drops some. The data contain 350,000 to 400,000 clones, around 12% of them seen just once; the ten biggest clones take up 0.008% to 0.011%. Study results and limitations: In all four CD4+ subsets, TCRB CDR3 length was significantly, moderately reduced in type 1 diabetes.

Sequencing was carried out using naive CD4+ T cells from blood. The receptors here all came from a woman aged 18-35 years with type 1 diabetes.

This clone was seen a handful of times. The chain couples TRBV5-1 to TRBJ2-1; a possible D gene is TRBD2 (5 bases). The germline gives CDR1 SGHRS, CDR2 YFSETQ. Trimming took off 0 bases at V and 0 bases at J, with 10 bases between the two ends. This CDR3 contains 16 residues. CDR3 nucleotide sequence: TGCGCCAGCAGCTTGGACGGGGTACCCTCCTACAATGAGCAGTTCTTC. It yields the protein CASSLDGVPSYNEQFF.

The chain's CDR3 is CASSVSLGTNTEAFF. The DNA for the CDR3 is TGTGCCAGCAGCGTTAGTCTGGGGACAAACACTGAAGCTTTCTTT. This chain connects TRBV9 to TRBJ1-1; D might be TRBD1 (6 bases). Trimming stripped 2 bases from V and 2 bases from J, with 13 bases between. The CDR3 loop spans 15 amino acids. The germline gives CDR1 SGDLS, CDR2 YYNGEE.

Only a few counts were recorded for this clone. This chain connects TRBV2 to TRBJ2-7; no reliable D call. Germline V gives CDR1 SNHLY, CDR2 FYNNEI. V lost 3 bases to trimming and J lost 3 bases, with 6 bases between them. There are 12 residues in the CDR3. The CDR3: CASSDFYYEQYF. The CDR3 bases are TGTGCCAGCAGTGATTTTTACTACGAGCAGTACTTC.

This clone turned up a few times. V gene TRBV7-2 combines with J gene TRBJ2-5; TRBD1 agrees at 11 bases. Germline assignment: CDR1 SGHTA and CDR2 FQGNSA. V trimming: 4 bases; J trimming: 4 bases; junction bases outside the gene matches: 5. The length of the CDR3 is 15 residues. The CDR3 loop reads CASSSRDRGGETQYF. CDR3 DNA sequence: TGTGCCAGCAGCTCCCGGGACAGGGGGGGAGAGACCCAGTACTTC.

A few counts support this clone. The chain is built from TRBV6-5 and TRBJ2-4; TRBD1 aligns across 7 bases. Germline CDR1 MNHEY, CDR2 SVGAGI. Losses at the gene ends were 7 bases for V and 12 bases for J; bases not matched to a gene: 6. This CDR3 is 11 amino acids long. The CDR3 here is CASIQGGRQYF. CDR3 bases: TGTGCCAGCATCCAAGGGGGCCGTCAGTACTTC.

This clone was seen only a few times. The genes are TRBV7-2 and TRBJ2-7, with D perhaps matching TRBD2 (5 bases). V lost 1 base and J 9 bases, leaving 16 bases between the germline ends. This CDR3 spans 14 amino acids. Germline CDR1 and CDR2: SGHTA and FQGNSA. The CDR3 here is CASSLGNGYRGQYF. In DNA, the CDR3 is TGTGCCAGCAGCTTAGGAAACGGGTATCGGGGGCAGTACTTC.

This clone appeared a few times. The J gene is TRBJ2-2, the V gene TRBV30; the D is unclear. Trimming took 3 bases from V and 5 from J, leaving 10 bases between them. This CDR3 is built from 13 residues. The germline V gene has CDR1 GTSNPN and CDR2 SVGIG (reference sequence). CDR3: CAWRKLSTGELFF. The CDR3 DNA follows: TGTGCCTGGAGGAAACTCTCAACCGGGGAGCTGTTTTTT.

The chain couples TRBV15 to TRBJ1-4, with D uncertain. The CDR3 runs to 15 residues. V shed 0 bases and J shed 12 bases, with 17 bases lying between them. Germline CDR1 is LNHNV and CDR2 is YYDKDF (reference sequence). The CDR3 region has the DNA TGTGCCACCAGCAGAGAGGTGGGAGGGCCAGTCGAACTGTTTTTT. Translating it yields CATSREVGGPVELFF.

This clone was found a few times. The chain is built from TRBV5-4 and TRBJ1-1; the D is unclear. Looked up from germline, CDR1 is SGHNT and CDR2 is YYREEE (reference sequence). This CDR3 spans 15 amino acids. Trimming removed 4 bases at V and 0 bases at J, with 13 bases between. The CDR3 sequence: CASSLAREMNTEAFF. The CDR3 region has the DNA TGTGCCAGCAGCCTGGCTCGGGAGATGAACACTGAAGCTTTCTTT.

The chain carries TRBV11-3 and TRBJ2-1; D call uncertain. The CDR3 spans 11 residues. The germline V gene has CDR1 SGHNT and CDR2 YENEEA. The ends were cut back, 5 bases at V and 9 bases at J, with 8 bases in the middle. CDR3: CASSKGGEQFF. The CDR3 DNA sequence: TGTGCCAGCAGCAAAGGCGGTGAGCAGTTCTTC.

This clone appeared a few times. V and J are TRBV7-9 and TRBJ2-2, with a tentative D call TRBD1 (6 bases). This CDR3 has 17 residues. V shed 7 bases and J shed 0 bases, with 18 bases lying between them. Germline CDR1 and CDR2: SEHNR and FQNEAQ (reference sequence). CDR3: CASTKLGAGANTGELFF. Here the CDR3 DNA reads TGTGCCAGCACCAAGCTGGGGGCCGGCGCGAACACCGGGGAGCTGTTTTTT. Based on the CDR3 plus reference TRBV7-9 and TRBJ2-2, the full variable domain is DTGVSQNPRHKITKRGQNVTFRCDPISEHNRLYWYRQTLGQGPEFLTYFQNEAQLEKSRLLSDRFSAERPKGSFSTLEIQRTEQGDSAMYLCASTKLGAGANTGELFFGEGSRLTVL.

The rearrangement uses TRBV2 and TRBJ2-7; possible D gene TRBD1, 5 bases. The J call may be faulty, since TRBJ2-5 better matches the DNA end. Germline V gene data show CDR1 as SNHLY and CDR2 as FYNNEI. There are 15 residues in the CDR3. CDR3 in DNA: TGTGCCACCGTCCCGTACAGGCTCCCCGGAAAGACCCAGTACTTC. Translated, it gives CATVPYRLPGKTQYF.

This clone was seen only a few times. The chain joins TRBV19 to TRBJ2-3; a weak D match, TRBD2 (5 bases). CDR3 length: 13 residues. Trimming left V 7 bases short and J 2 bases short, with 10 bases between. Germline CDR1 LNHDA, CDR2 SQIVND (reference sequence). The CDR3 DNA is TGTGCCAGTACGGAGGCGGACACAGATACGCAGTATTTT. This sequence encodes CASTEADTDTQYF.

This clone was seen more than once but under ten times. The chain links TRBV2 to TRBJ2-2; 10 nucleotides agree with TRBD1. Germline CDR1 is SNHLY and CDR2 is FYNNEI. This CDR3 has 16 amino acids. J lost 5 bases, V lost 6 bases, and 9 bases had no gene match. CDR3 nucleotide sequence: TGTGCCAGCAGGCCCGGGACAGGGGTGGGAACCGGGGAGCTGTTTTTT. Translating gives CASRPGTGVGTGELFF. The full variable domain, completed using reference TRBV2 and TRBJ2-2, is EPEVTQTPSHQVTQMGQEVILRCVPISNHLYFYWYRQILGQKVEFLVSFYNNEISEKSEIFDDQFSVERPDGSNFTLKIRSTKLEDSAMYFCASRPGTGVGTGELFFGEGSRLTVL.

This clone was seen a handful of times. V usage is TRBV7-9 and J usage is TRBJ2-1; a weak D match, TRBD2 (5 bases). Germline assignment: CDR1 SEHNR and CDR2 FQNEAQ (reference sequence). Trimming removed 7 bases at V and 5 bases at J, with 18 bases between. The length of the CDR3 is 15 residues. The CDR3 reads CASIRILASDNEQFF. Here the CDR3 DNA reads TGTGCCAGCATCCGAATCTTAGCGTCGGACAATGAGCAGTTCTTC.

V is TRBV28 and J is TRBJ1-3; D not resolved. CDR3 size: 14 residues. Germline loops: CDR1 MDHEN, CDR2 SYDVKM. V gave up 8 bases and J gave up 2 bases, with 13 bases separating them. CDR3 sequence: CASLRDIAGNTIYF. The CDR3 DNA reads TGTGCCAGCTTGAGGGATATTGCTGGAAACACCATATATTTT.

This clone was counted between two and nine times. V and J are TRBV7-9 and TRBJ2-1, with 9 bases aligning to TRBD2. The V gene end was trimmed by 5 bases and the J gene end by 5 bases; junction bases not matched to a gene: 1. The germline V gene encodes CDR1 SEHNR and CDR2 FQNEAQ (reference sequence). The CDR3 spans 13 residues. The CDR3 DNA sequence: TGTGCCAGCAGCCGACTAGCGGACAATGAGCAGTTCTTC. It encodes CASSRLADNEQFF.

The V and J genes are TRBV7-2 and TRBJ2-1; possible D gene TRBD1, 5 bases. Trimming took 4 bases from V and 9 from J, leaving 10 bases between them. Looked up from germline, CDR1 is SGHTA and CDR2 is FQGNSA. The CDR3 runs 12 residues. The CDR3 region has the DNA TGTGCCAGCAGCTGGGGCCAGGGTGAGCAGTTCTTC. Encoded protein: CASSWGQGEQFF.

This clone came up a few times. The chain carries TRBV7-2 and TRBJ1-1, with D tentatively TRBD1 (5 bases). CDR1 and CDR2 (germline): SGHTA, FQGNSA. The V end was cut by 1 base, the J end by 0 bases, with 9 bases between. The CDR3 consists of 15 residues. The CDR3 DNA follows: TGTGCCAGCAGCTTAGGGACACCCGTGAACACTGAAGCTTTCTTT. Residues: CASSLGTPVNTEAFF.

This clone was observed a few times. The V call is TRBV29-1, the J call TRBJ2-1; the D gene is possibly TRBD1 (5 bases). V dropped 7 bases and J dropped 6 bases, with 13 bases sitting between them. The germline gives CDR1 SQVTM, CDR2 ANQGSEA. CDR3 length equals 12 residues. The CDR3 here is CSAFRDSNEQFF. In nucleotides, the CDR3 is TGCAGCGCATTCAGGGATTCCAATGAGCAGTTCTTC.

This CDR3 reads CATRDTKSADTQYF. CDR3 nucleotides: TGCGCCACCCGGGACACCAAAAGCGCAGATACGCAGTATTTT. The chain employs TRBV4-3 and TRBJ2-3, with D possibly matching TRBD1 (6 bases). The germline V gene has CDR1 LGHNA and CDR2 YSLEER. V lost 10 bases and J lost 4, with 18 bases in between. This CDR3 contains 14 residues.

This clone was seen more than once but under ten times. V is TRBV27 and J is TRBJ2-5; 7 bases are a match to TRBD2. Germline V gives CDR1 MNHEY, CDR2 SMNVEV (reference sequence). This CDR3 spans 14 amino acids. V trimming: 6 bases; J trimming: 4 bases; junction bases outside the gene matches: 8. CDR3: CASSSRREGETQYF. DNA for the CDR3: TGTGCCAGCAGCTCGCGGAGGGAGGGAGAGACCCAGTACTTC.